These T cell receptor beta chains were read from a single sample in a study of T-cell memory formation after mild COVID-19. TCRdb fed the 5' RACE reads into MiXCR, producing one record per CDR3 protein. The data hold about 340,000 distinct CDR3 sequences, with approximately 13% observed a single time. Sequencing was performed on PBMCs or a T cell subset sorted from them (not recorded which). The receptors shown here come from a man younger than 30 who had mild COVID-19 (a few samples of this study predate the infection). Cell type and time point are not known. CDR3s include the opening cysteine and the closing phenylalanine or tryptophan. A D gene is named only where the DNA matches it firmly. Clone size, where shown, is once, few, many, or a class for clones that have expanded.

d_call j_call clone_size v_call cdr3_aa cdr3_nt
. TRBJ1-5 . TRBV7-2 CASSFMGEGKAQHF TGTGCCAGCAGCTTCATGGGCGAGGGTAAAGCCCAGCATTTT
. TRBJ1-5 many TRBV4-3 CASSASSGQPQHF TGCGCCAGCAGTGCCAGTTCTGGTCAGCCCCAGCATTTT
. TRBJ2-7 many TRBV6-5 CASSYSPDSYEQYF TGTGCCAGCAGTTACTCGCCAGACTCCTACGAGCAGTACTTC
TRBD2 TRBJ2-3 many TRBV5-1 CASSSGLAEADTQYF TGCGCCAGCAGCTCGGGACTAGCGGAGGCAGATACGCAGTATTTT
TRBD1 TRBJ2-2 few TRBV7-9 CASSLGDRSTGELFF TGTGCCAGCAGCTTAGGGGACAGGAGCACCGGGGAGCTGTTTTTT
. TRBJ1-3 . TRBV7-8 CASRGASSGNTIYF TGTGCCAGCAGGGGGGCGAGCTCTGGAAACACCATATATTTT
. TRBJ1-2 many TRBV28 CASSLSRPIQGYTF TGTGCCAGCAGTTTATCCCGACCGATACAGGGCTACACCTTC
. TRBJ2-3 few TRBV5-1 CASRTPLGTGPGTDTQYF TGCGCCAGCAGAACCCCCCTAGGGACCGGCCCTGGCACAGATACGCAGTATTTT
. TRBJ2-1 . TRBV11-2 CASSLGNQEQFF TGTGCCAGCAGCTTAGGAAATCAGGAGCAGTTCTTC
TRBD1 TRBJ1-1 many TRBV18 CASSPQTGQGAGTEAFF TGTGCCAGCTCACCACAGACGGGACAGGGGGCGGGCACTGAAGCTTTCTTT
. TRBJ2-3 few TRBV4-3 CASSQDRDQPRRFF TGCGCCAGCAGCCAAGATAGGGATCAACCCCGAAGATTTTTT
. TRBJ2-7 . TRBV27 CASSTGRAWEQYF TGTGCCAGCAGCACGGGACGTGCGTGGGAGCAGTACTTC